The TCR beta chain described here comes from a study of blood T cell repertoires in COVID-19. Study summary: Sites across the United States, Italy and Spain contributed samples from acute and convalescent COVID-19. In each case, the material was cDNA or gDNA derived from T cells, B-cell-depleted T cells, or PBMCs.

Authors' processing steps: Counts of nucleated cells, estimated from reference gene primer amplification, were obtained. Profiling relied on immunoSEQ multiplex PCR, and the TCRdb table lists in-frame clones only, not all of them. For V, J and clone size, that table is used; D and trimming come from the DNA. The sample consists of about 30,000 clones, roughly 90% of them appearing once. CDR3 length: 16 residues. Trimming cost V 1 base and J 7 bases, with 21 bases left between them. Germline assignment: CDR1 SGHRS and CDR2 YFSETQ. The sequence came from a man in his sixties with active or convalescent COVID-19. V is TRBV5-1 and J is TRBJ2-7, with D perhaps matching TRBD2 (5 bases). Sequences were obtained from peripheral blood. The CDR3 coding sequence is TGCGCCAGCAGCTTGAAGGAAGGCGGAGACTACTGGGAGCAGTACTTC. Amino acid sequence: CASSLKEGGDYWEQYF.